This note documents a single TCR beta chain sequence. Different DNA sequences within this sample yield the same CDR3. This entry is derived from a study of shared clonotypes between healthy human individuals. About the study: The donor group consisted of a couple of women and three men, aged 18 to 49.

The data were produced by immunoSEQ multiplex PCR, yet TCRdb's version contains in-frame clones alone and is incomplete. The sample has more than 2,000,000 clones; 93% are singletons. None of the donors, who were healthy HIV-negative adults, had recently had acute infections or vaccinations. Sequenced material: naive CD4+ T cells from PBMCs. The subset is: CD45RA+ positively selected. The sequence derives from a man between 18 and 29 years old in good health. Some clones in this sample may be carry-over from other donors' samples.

CDR3 nucleotides: TGTGCCAGCAGCTTAGAGCTAGCGGGGCCCTACGAGCAGTACTTC. Translation: CASSLELAGPYEQYF. This chain uses TRBV7-9 with TRBJ2-7; TRBD2 matches at 9 bases. With V trimmed by 1 base and J by 2 bases, 3 bases remained unmatched. Per the germline V gene, CDR1 is SEHNR and CDR2 is FQNEAQ (reference sequence). The CDR3 runs to 15 residues.